This TCR beta chain originates from a study of blood T cell repertoires in COVID-19 (dated by TCRdb to about 2020). Study-wide context: Collaborator samples came from the United States, Italy and Spain and covered acute and convalescent phases of COVID-19. The material from the prospective study consisted of cDNA or gDNA derived from T cells, B-cell-depleted T cells, or PBMCs. The dataset comprised deeply sampled blood TCRbeta repertoires from subjects exposed to, actively infected with, or recovered from COVID-19. A freely available public database, intended as a resource for researchers studying the immune response to SARS-CoV-2, is where the repertoires were released. The samples were drawn from the first 160 participants of the ongoing ImmuneRACE study and from 1,254 subjects provided by 6 global collaborators. Nearly every sample came with metadata listing a de-identified subject ID, COVID-19 status, age in years and sex. Where available, HLA class I and class II types were taken from metadata supplied by the sample provider and were not determined by assay-based typing.

As concerns this clone: The antigen it binds to is not known. No base-level quality is on record; no much larger clone is a single base apart.

The paper as a whole reports these results and caveats: The amount of clinical and demographic metadata varied by source and participant and was provided uncurated.

V and J lose 3 bases and 4 bases, and a span of 16 bases separates them. The CDR3, cysteine through phenylalanine, is 16 amino acids long. The DNA shown is the 48-base CDR3, in frame from base 1. CDR1 and CDR2 are drawn from the germline V gene (reference sequence): SGHNT, YYREEE. Samples from volunteer blood donors who had recovered from COVID-19 were contributed by a second Seattle source. Collaborating institutions collected whole blood in K2EDTA tubes following their own protocols. For TCRbeta analysis, collaborators shipped samples as frozen whole blood, isolated PBMCs, or DNA extracted from either of those sample types. The immunoSEQ Assay, a bias-controlled multiplex PCR, was used to amplify TCRbeta CDR3 regions from genomic DNA. The original pipeline was this. The number of nucleated cells in each sample was estimated by amplification of reference gene primers within the assay. To quantify the absolute abundance of each unique TCRbeta CDR3 rearrangement, sequence reads were collapsed and filtered. For each sample, productive Simpson clonality was calculated by taking the square root of Simpson's diversity index across productive rearrangements. Drawn from immuneACCESS, this table holds only the in-frame rearrangements with V and J called that TCRdb kept. Clones are partly lost; checked studies trace under half to an unresolved V gene and leave the rest unexplained. The D gene and trimming were derived from the DNA, and the V and J assignments and clone size from that table. The sample table shows about 240,000 clones, and approximately 86% are seen once. The ten largest clones represent about 7% of the sample.

The sequencing sample was made of peripheral blood. This receptor chain uses TRBV5-4 and TRBJ1-4; the best D guess is TRBD1, with 6 bases matching. The sequence was collected from a man aged 55-75 years who had recovered from COVID-19. The CDR3 has the sequence CASSSHGGGRNEKLFF. The DNA is TGTGCCAGCAGCTCGCATGGGGGCGGGCGTAATGAAAAACTGTTTTTT.